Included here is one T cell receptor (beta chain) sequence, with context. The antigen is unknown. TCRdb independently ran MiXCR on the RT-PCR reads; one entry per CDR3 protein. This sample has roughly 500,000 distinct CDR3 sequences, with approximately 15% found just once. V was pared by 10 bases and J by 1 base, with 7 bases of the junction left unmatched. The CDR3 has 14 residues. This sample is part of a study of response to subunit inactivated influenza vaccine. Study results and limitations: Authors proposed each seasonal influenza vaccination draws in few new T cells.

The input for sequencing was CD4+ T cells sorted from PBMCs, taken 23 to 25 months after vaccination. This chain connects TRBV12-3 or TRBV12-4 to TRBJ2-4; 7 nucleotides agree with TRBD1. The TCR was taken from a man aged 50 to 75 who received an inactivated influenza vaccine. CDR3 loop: CATRTGSAKNIQYF. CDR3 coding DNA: TGTGCCACGAGGACAGGTTCGGCCAAAAACATTCAGTACTTC.